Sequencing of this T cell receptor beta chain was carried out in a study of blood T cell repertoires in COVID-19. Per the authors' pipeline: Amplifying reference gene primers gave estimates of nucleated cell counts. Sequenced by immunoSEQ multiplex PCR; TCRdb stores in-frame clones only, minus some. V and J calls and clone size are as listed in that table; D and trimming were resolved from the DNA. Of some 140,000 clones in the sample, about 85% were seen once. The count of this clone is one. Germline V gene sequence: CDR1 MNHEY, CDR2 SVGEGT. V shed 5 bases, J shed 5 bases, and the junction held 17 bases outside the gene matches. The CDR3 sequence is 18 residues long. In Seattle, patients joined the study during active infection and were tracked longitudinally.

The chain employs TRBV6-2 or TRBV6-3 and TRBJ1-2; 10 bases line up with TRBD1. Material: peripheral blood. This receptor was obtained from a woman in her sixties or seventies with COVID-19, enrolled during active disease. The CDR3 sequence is CASSPFLYGQGVEYGYTF. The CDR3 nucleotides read TGTGCCAGCAGTCCCTTCCTATACGGACAGGGGGTCGAATATGGCTACACCTTC.